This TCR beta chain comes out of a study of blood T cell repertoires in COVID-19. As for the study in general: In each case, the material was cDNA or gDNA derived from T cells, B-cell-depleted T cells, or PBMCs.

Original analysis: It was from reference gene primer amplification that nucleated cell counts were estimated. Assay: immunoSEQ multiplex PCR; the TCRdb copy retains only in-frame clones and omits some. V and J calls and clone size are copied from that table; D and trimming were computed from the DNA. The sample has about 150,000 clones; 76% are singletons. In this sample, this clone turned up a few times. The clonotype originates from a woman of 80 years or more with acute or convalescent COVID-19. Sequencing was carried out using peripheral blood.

The CDR3, as DNA: TGTGCCTGGAGTGTATTAGACATCTATGGCTACACCTTC. Amino acids: CAWSVLDIYGYTF. The chain carries TRBV30 and TRBJ1-2; no clear D gene. Germline-derived CDR1 and CDR2 are GTSNPN and SVGIG (reference sequence). V was pared by 0 bases and J by 4 bases, with 9 bases between. The CDR3 sequence is 13 residues long.